This T cell receptor beta chain is from a study of OX40 agonist ivuxolimab in advanced cancers. In the study overall: Hepatocellular carcinoma, melanoma, renal cell or head and neck cancer occurred in dose-escalation patients. Among those treated, three patients had partial responses, one with hepatocellular carcinoma and two with cutaneous melanoma.

With baseline, cycle 4 day 1, and cycle 7 day 1 as timepoints, blood was sampled. The repertoire was sequenced with immunoSEQ multiplex PCR; TCRdb's copy has only in-frame clones and lacks some. Of 77,000 or so clones listed, around 90% are singletons. V lost 5 bases, J lost 11 bases, and 18 bases lay in between. CDR1 SGHAT and CDR2 FQDESV come from the germline V gene (reference sequence). This CDR3 region has 13 residues. The clonotype originates from an adult with an advanced solid tumor such as melanoma, head and neck, liver or kidney cancer. This specimen consisted of CD4+ or CD8+ T cells sorted from blood, obtained in a trial of the OX40 agonist ivuxolimab. The chain recombines TRBV11-1 with TRBJ1-1, with D unclear. In nucleotides, the CDR3 is TGTGCCAGCAGCCCCGGGTGGGGAGGGCACGCTTTCTTT. It codes for CASSPGWGGHAFF.